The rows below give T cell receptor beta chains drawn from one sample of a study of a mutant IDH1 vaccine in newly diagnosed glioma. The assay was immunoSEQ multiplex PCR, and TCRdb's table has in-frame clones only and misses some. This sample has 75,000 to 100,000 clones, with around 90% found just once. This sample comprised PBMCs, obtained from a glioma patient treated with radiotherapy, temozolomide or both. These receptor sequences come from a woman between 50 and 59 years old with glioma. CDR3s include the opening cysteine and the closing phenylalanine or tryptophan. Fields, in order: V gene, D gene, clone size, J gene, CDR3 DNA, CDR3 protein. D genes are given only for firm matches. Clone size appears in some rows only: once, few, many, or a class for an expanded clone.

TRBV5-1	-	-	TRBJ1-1	TGCGCCAGCAGCTTGCCGTTCGCGGGGACTGAAGCTTTCTTT	CASSLPFAGTEAFF
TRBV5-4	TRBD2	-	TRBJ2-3	TGTGCCAGCAGCCCGGGAGGGTCGTTTAGGACAGATACGCAGTATTTT	CASSPGGSFRTDTQYF
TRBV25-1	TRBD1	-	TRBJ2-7	TGTGCCAGCAGTGAATTCGGACAGGGGAACTACGAGCAGTACTTC	CASSEFGQGNYEQYF
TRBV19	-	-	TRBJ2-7	TGTGCCAGTAGTCCGGACTGGAGCTCCTACGAGCAGTACTTC	CASSPDWSSYEQYF
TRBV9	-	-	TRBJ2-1	TGTGCCAGCAGCTTTACAGCGGGCGCGTACAATGAGCAGTTCTTC	CASSFTAGAYNEQFF
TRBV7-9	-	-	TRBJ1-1	TGTGCCAGCAGCTCACAGGTTGACGCTGAAGCTTTCTTT	CASSSQVDAEAFF
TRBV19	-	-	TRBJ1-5	TGTGCCAGTACCGATGGAGGGGGAAGCAATCAGCCCCAGCATTTT	CASTDGGGSNQPQHF
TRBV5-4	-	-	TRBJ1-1	TGTGCCAGCAGCTTGGATTTGGGGACTGAAGCTTTCTTT	CASSLDLGTEAFF
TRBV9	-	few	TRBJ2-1	TGTGCCAGCAGCGTAGCTGTCGGCTCCTACAATGAGCAGTTCTTC	CASSVAVGSYNEQFF
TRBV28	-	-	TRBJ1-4	TGTGCCAGCAGATCCAGTCCTAATGAAAAACTGTTTTTT	CASRSSPNEKLFF
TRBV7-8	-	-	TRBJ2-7	TGTGCCAGCAGCTTAGCCCGACAGAGCTCCTACGAGCAGTACTTC	CASSLARQSSYEQYF
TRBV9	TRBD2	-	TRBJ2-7	TGTGCCAGCAGCGTAGTGCGGGAGTACCGTATATACGAGCAGTACTTC	CASSVVREYRIYEQYF
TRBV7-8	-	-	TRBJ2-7	TGTGCCAGCAGCATGACAGCGATAATGGGCGAGCAGTACTTC	CASSMTAIMGEQYF
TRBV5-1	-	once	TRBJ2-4	TGCGCCAGCAGCCCCCCCGTCGAGATAGCCAAAAACATTCAGTACTTC	CASSPPVEIAKNIQYF
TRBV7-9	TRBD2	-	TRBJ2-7	TGTGCCAGCAGCTTCAGTGGCGGGAGTTACGAGCAGTACTTC	CASSFSGGSYEQYF
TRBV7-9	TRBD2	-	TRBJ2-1	TGTGCCAGCAGCTTAGCAAAGGCTAGCGGGAGGGCCGAGCAGTTCTTC	CASSLAKASGRAEQFF
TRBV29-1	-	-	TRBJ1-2	TGCAGCGTTGAACGGTTACAGGCATTGGGCTACACCTTC	CSVERLQALGYTF
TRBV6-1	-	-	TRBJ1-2	TGTGCCAGCAATCCGACAGTTAACTATGGCTACACCTTC	CASNPTVNYGYTF
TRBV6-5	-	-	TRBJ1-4	TGTGCCAGCAGCCCCAGTAATGAAAAACTGTTTTTT	CASSPSNEKLFF
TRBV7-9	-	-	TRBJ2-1	TGTGCCAGCAGCTTAGCGCGGGCAGGGAGGTACAATGAGCAGTTCTTC	CASSLARAGRYNEQFF
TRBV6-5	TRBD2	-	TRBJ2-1	TGTGCCAGCAGTGAAAGACCGGGGGGTGGTGAGCAGTTCTTC	CASSERPGGGEQFF
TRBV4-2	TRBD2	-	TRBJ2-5	TGTGCCAGCAGCCAAGAAAGCGAACTAGCGGGACGGGAGACCCAGTACTTC	CASSQESELAGRETQYF
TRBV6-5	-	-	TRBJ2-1	TGTGCCAGCACCCCAAGGTGGGGTGAGCAGTTCTTC	CASTPRWGEQFF
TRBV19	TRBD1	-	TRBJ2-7	TGTGCCAGTAGTACGATACAGGGGGCGTCCGAGCAGTACTTC	CASSTIQGASEQYF
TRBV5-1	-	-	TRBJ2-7	TGCGCCAGCAGACCCGAGCCCTCCTACGAGCAGTACTTC	CASRPEPSYEQYF
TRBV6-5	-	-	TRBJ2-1	TGTGCCAGCAGTTTCAACAGGGCCTCCTCCTACAATGAGCAGTTCTTC	CASSFNRASSYNEQFF
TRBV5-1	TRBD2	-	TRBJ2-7	TGCGCCAGCAGCTTGGGGGCTCTTCTCGGGGCTAGCGGGATCGTAGAGCAGTACTTC	CASSLGALLGASGIVEQYF
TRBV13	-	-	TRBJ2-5	TGTGCCAGCAGCTCGATCGGGGAGACCCAGTACTTC	CASSSIGETQYF
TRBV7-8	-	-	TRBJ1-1	TGTGCCAGCAGCTTGGGACTGGAGGCAGCTTTCTTT	CASSLGLEAAFF
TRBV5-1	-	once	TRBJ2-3	TGCGCCAGCAGCGACTCAGGGACAGATACGCAGTATTTT	CASSDSGTDTQYF
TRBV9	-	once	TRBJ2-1	TGTGCCAGCAGCGTAGCTACGACAGGCTCCTACAATGAGCAGTTCTTC	CASSVATTGSYNEQFF
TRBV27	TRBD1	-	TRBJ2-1	TGTGCCAGCAGTCTACAGGGGGTAGTCAATGAGCAGTTCTTC	CASSLQGVVNEQFF
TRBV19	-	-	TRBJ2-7	TGTGCCAGTACCTCCCACACCGGCTCCTACGAGCAGTACTTC	CASTSHTGSYEQYF
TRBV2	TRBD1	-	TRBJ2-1	TGTGCCAGCAGTGGAAACAGGGGTAATGAGCAGTTCTTC	CASSGNRGNEQFF
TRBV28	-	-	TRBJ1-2	TGTGCCAGCAGTTCCTCAGGGGTCCACACCTTC	CASSSSGVHTF
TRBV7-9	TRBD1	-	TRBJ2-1	TGTGCCAGCAGCTCGCCCAGACAGGGTAATGAGCAGTTCTTC	CASSSPRQGNEQFF
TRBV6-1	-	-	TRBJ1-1	TGTGCCAGCAGTGAATCCTGGGATGGGCGTACTGAAGCTTTCTTT	CASSESWDGRTEAFF
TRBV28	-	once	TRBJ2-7	TGTGCCAGCAGTTTATACGTCTCCTACGAGCAGTACTTC	CASSLYVSYEQYF
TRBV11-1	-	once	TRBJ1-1	TGTGCCAGCAGTTCCTACCGGGGTTCCACTGAAGCTTTCTTT	CASSSYRGSTEAFF
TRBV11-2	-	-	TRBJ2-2	TGTGCCAGCAGCCTCACGACCCGGGGGGAGCTGTTTTTT	CASSLTTRGELFF
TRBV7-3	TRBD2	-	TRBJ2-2	TGTGCCAGCAGCTCCCGGACTAGCGGGACGACCGGGGAGCTGTTTTTT	CASSSRTSGTTGELFF
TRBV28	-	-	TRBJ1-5	TGTGCCAGCAGGCAGGGTAGCAATCAGCCCCAGCATTTT	CASRQGSNQPQHF
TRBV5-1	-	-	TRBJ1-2	TGCGCCAGCAGCTTGTCAGGGATCTATGGCTACACCTTC	CASSLSGIYGYTF
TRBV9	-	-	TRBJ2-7	TGTGCCAGCAGCGTAGTAGGGGAAACCTACGAGCAGTACTTC	CASSVVGETYEQYF
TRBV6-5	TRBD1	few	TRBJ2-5	TGTGCCACCTCGACAGGGGTCGGAGAGACCCAGTACTTC	CATSTGVGETQYF
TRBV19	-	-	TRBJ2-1	TGTGCCAGTAGTATGTCCCCAGCCTCCCCCTACAATGAGCAGTTCTTC	CASSMSPASPYNEQFF
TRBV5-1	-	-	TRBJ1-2	TGCGCCAGCAGCTTGGGGCCCGGGGACTATGGCTACACCTTC	CASSLGPGDYGYTF
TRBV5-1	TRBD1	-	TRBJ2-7	TGCGCCAGCAAACTACAGGGGGACCCCTACGAGCAGTACTTC	CASKLQGDPYEQYF
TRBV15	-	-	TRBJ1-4	TGTGCCACCAGCAGCAGTCATACTAATGAAAAACTGTTTTTT	CATSSSHTNEKLFF
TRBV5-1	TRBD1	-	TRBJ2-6	TGCGCCAGCAGCTTTGGGGACAGGGGGACCGGGGCCAACGTCCTGACTTTC	CASSFGDRGTGANVLTF
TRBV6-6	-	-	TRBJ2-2	TGTGCCAGCAGCTCAGCTTGGGAGAACACCGGGGAGCTGTTTTTT	CASSSAWENTGELFF
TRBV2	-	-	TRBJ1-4	TGTGCCAGCAGTGAATCGGTCAGGGGAGGAAAACTGTTTTTT	CASSESVRGGKLFF
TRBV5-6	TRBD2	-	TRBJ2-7	TGTGCCAGCAGCTTTCTTAGCGGGAGCTATCCGGACGAGCAGTACTTC	CASSFLSGSYPDEQYF
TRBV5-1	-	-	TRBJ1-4	TGCGCCAGCAGCCCCCCGCGTGAGAATAAAAAACTGTTTTTT	CASSPPRENKKLFF
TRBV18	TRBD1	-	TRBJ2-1	TGTGCCAGCTCACCACCGTTACAGGGGAATGAGCAGTTCTTC	CASSPPLQGNEQFF